The clone carrying this T cell receptor (beta chain) was seen many times. V was clipped by 4 bases and J by 4 bases, with 16 bases between them. Germline CDR1 reads MGHDK; CDR2 reads SYGVNS. This CDR3 has 15 residues. This sample was included in a study of identical twins. TCRdb re-called the 5' RACE reads with MiXCR, one entry per CDR3 protein. Of some 600,000 distinct CDR3 sequences in the sample, around 7.5% were seen once. These sequences were also reported in another study, on yellow fever vaccine responses in identical twins.

Sequenced input: PBMCs. The rearrangement links TRBV25-1 to TRBJ1-1; perhaps TRBD1 as D (5 bases). The source of this sequence is a young woman in good health. CDR3 bases: TGTGCCAGCAGTGGCCGCTTAGGGGTTGTCACTGAAGCTTTCTTT. It specifies CASSGRLGVVTEAFF. Combining the CDR3 with reference TRBV25-1 and TRBJ1-1 gives the whole variable domain EADIYQTPRYLVIGTGKKITLECSQTMGHDKMYWYQQDPGMELHLIHYSYGVNSTEKGDLSSESTVSRIRTEHFPLTLESARPSHTSQYLCASSGRLGVVTEAFFGQGTRLTVV.